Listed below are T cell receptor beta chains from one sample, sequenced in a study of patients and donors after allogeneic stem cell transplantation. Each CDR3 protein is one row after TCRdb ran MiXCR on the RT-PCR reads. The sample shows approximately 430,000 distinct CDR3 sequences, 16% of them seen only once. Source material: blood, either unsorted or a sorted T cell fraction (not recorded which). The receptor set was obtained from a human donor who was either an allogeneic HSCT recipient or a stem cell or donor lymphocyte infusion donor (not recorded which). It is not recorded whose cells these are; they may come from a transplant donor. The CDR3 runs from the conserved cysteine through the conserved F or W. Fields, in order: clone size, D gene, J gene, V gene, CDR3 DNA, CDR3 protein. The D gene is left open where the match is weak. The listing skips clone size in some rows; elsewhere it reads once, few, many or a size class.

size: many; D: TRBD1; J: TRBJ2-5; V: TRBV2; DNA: TGTGCCAGCAGTGCGGGACAGGGGGCGTTACAGACCCAGTACTTC; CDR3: CASSAGQGALQTQYF
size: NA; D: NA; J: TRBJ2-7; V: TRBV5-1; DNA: TGCGCCAGCACCCGGGACGGACCCTACGAGCAGTACTTC; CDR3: CASTRDGPYEQYF
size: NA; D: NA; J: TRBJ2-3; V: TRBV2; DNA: TGTGCCAGCAGTGAAGCATTGAATACGCAGTATTTT; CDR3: CASSEALNTQYF
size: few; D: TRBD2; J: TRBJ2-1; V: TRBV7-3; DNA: TGTGCCAGCAGCTTAATCGGGACTAGCGGTTATTACAATGAGCAGTTCTTC; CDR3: CASSLIGTSGYYNEQFF
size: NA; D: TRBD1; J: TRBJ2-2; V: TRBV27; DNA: TGTGCCAGCAGTCCCACCCCCCGAGGACAGGGACGGAGCACCGGGGAGCTGTTTTTT; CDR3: CASSPTPRGQGRSTGELFF
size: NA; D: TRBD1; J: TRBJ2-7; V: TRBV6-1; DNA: TGTGCCAGCTACCGGGACAGGAAGACCGAGCAGTACTTC; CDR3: CASYRDRKTEQYF
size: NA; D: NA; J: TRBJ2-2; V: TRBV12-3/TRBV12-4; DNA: TGTGCCAGCAGCCTTCACTCAAGTGAGGAGCTGTTTTTT; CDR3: CASSLHSSEELFF
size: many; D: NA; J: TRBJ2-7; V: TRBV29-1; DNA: TGCAGCGCCCAGGGCCACAGGGATACCGAGCAGTACTTC; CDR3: CSAQGHRDTEQYF
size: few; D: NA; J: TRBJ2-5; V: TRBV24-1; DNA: TGTGCCACCAGATCGCAGGTCGGACAGCAAGAGACCCAGTACTTC; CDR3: CATRSQVGQQETQYF
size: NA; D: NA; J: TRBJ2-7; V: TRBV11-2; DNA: TGTGCCAGCAGCTTAGATCGTCGAGAGCAGTACTTC; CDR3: CASSLDRREQYF
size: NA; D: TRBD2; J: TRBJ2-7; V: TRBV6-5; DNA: TGTGCCAGCAGTTATACTAGCGGGGACTACGAGCAGTACTTC; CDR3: CASSYTSGDYEQYF
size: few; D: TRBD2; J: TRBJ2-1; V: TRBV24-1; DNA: TGTGCCACCAGTGATTTGCGGCTAGCGGAGACCAATGAGCAGTTCTTC; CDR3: CATSDLRLAETNEQFF
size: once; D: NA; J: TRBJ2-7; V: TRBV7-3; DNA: TGTGCCAGCAGCTTAACGGGAGTAGGTGAGCAGTACTTC; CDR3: CASSLTGVGEQYF
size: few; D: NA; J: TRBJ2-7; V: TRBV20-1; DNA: TGCAGTGCTAGAGATCGTCGTGACTCAAAGCTCCGGGAGCAGTACTTC; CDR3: CSARDRRDSKLREQYF
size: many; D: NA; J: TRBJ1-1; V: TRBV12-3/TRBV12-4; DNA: TGTGCCAGCAGGCCCCGTGGGGGCCGGGTCACTGAAGCTTTCTTT; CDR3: CASRPRGGRVTEAFF
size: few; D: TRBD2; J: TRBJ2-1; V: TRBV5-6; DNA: TGTGCCAGCAGCTTATCGGGGGGGCCTGGCAATGAGCAGTTCTTC; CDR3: CASSLSGGPGNEQFF
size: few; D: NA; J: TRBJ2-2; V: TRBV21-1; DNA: TGTGCCAGAGTAAGCGGGGAGCTGTTTTTT; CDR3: CARVSGELFF
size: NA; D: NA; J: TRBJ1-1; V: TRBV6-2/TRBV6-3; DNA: TGTGCCAGCAGTTTGGGGTCGGGGGCGTCTGAAGCTTTCTTT; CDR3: CASSLGSGASEAFF
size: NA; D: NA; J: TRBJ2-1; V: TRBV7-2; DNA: TGTGCCAGCAGCCCTCTCCAGTTAGATGAGCAGTTCTTC; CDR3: CASSPLQLDEQFF
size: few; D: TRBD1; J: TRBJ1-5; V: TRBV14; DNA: TGTGCCAGCAGCCACCTAACGTGGGGACAGGGGGCCCATCAGCCCCAGCATTTT; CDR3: CASSHLTWGQGAHQPQHF
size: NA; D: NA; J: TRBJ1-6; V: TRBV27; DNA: TGTGCCAGCAGTTTAAGTAGGACAAATTCACCCCTCCACTTT; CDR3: CASSLSRTNSPLHF
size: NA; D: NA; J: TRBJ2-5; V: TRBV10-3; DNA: TGTGCCATCAGTCGGGACTTGAGAGAGACCCAGTACTTC; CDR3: CAISRDLRETQYF
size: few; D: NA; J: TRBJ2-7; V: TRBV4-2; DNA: TGTGCCAGCAGCCAAGTTTCCAAAGGGCCCGGCCGTCGGGGCCTCTACGAGCAGTACTTC; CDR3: CASSQVSKGPGRRGLYEQYF
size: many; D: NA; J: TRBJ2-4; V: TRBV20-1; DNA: TGCAGTGCTAGTAACGGTCTAAGCAAAAACATTCAGTACTTC; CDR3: CSASNGLSKNIQYF
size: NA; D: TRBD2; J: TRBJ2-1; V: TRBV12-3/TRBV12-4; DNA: TGTGCCAGCAGCCCGAGCGGGAGTGGCAAGTTCTTC; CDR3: CASSPSGSGKFF
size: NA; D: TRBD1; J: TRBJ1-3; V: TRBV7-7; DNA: TGTGCTAGCAGCACCAGGGACAGACCCTCTGGAAACACCATATATTTT; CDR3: CASSTRDRPSGNTIYF
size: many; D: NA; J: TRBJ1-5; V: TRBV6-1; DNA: TGTGCCAGCAGCATATCAGGGTCGAGCAATCAGCCCCAGCATTTT; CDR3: CASSISGSSNQPQHF
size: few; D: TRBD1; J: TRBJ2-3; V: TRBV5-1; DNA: TGCGCCAGCAGCGTTACAGGGGCAACAGATACGCAGTATTTT; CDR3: CASSVTGATDTQYF
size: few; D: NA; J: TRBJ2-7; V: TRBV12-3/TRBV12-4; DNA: TGTGCCAGCAGTTTAGAACAGGGCTGGTACGAGCAGTACTTC; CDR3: CASSLEQGWYEQYF
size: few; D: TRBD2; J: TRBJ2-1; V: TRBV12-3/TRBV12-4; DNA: TGTGCCAGCAGTACCGGGACAGGGGGACTAGCGGGATGGGAGCAGTTCTTC; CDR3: CASSTGTGGLAGWEQFF
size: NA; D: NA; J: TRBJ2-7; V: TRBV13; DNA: TGTGCCAGCAGCTATGGAGCAGCCTACGAGCAGTACTTC; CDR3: CASSYGAAYEQYF
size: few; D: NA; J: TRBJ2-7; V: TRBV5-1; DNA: TGCGCCAGCAGCTTCTTAGGTAGCGGTGACGAGCAGTACTTC; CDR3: CASSFLGSGDEQYF
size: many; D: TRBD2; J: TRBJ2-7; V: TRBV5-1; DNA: TGCGCCAGCAGCTTAAGGGGGACTAGCGGCGACGAGCAGTACTTC; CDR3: CASSLRGTSGDEQYF
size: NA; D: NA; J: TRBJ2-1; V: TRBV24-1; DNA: TGTGCCACCAGTGATTTTGGTCAGGGACCCTACAATGAGCAGTTCTTC; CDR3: CATSDFGQGPYNEQFF
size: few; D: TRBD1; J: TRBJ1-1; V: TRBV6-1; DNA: TGTGCCAGCAGTCACGGACAGGGGACCACTGAAGCTTTCTTT; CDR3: CASSHGQGTTEAFF